This T cell receptor (beta chain) was captured by sequencing in a study of blood T cell repertoires in COVID-19. Participants were aged roughly 18 to 89 years from about two dozen US areas. Here immunoSEQ multiplex PCR was the method, and the copy in TCRdb shows in-frame clones only, minus some. The table lists approximately 280,000 clones, 89% of them singletons. The sample holds one count of this clone. The source is a woman between 55 and 75 years old who had recovered from COVID-19. The specimen was PBMCs or T cells enriched from blood (not recorded which).

CDR3 coding DNA: TGCGCCAGCAGCTTGGAACTAAACTACAATGAGCAGTTCTTC. Amino acid sequence: CASSLELNYNEQFF. The chain joins TRBV5-1 to TRBJ2-1, with D hard to call. The germline V gene encodes CDR1 SGHRS and CDR2 YFSETQ. Trimming removed 0 bases at V and 3 bases at J, with 7 bases between. The CDR3 sequence is 14 residues long.